These T cell receptor beta chains were read from a single sample in a study of neoadjuvant nivolumab and ipilimumab in lung cancer. Measured with immunoSEQ multiplex PCR; TCRdb has only the in-frame clones, and not every one. The sample records about 25,000 clones, approximately 78% being singletons. The specimen comprised tumor tissue, sampled after neoadjuvant nivolumab, alone or with ipilimumab, at or shortly before surgery. These receptors came from an adult with non-small cell lung cancer. CDR3s include the opening cysteine and the closing phenylalanine or tryptophan. The order of the fields is D gene, J gene, clone size, V gene, CDR3 protein, CDR3 DNA. A D gene is named only where the DNA matches it firmly. Clone size is shown for a subset of rows, as once, few, many or a class of expanded clone.

D gene: TRBD2
J gene: TRBJ2-5
clone size: NA
V gene: TRBV2
CDR3 protein: CASTRSSTGLASETQYF
CDR3 DNA: TGTGCCAGCACTAGAAGCTCAACCGGACTAGCTAGTGAGACCCAGTACTTC

D gene: TRBD2
J gene: TRBJ2-3
clone size: NA
V gene: TRBV29-1
CDR3 protein: CSVEGPGGTQYF
CDR3 DNA: TGCAGCGTAGAAGGGCCGGGGGGTACGCAGTATTTT

D gene: TRBD1
J gene: TRBJ1-1
clone size: NA
V gene: TRBV11-2
CDR3 protein: CASSRDRMNTEAFF
CDR3 DNA: TGTGCCAGCAGCCGGGACAGGATGAACACTGAAGCTTTCTTT

D gene: TRBD2
J gene: TRBJ2-3
clone size: NA
V gene: TRBV2
CDR3 protein: CASSETSGFRDTQYF
CDR3 DNA: TGTGCCAGCAGTGAGACTAGCGGGTTCAGAGATACGCAGTATTTT

D gene: NA
J gene: TRBJ2-3
clone size: NA
V gene: TRBV19
CDR3 protein: CASSALDTQYF
CDR3 DNA: TGTGCCAGTAGTGCCCTAGATACGCAGTATTTT

D gene: TRBD1
J gene: TRBJ1-5
clone size: few
V gene: TRBV11-3
CDR3 protein: CASSPGTGNNQPQHF
CDR3 DNA: TGTGCCAGCAGCCCCGGGACAGGTAACAATCAGCCCCAGCATTTT

D gene: NA
J gene: TRBJ2-1
clone size: NA
V gene: TRBV5-1
CDR3 protein: CASSSWTYNEQFF
CDR3 DNA: TGCGCCAGCAGCTCTTGGACCTACAATGAGCAGTTCTTC

D gene: TRBD1
J gene: TRBJ2-2
clone size: once
V gene: TRBV18
CDR3 protein: CASSPTYTGADTGELFF
CDR3 DNA: TGTGCCAGCTCACCGACCTACACAGGGGCGGACACCGGGGAGCTGTTTTTT

D gene: NA
J gene: TRBJ1-4
clone size: NA
V gene: TRBV2
CDR3 protein: CASRATVTNEKLFF
CDR3 DNA: TGTGCCAGCAGGGCCACAGTCACCAATGAAAAACTGTTTTTT

D gene: NA
J gene: TRBJ2-5
clone size: once
V gene: TRBV9
CDR3 protein: CASSVAREETQYF
CDR3 DNA: TGTGCCAGCAGCGTAGCGAGGGAGGAGACCCAGTACTTC

D gene: TRBD1
J gene: TRBJ1-1
clone size: NA
V gene: TRBV6-5
CDR3 protein: CASSYWGQSEAFF
CDR3 DNA: TGTGCCAGCAGTTATTGGGGACAGTCTGAAGCTTTCTTT

D gene: NA
J gene: TRBJ1-5
clone size: once
V gene: TRBV9
CDR3 protein: CASSGSGRGNQPQHF
CDR3 DNA: TGTGCCAGCAGCGGATCGGGCAGGGGCAATCAGCCCCAGCATTTT

D gene: NA
J gene: TRBJ2-5
clone size: NA
V gene: TRBV11-3
CDR3 protein: CASSRTPRGVETQYF
CDR3 DNA: TGTGCCAGCAGCCGCACCCCCAGGGGGGTGGAGACCCAGTACTTC

D gene: NA
J gene: TRBJ1-1
clone size: once
V gene: TRBV10-1
CDR3 protein: CASRDLGNTEAFF
CDR3 DNA: TGCGCCAGCAGGGACCTGGGGAACACTGAAGCTTTCTTT

D gene: TRBD2
J gene: TRBJ2-1
clone size: NA
V gene: TRBV6-6
CDR3 protein: CASSPGLAGDNEQFF
CDR3 DNA: TGTGCCAGCAGCCCCGGACTAGCGGGGGACAATGAGCAGTTCTTC

D gene: NA
J gene: TRBJ1-1
clone size: few
V gene: TRBV5-1
CDR3 protein: CASSFTGNTEAFF
CDR3 DNA: TGCGCCAGCAGCTTTACAGGGAACACTGAAGCTTTCTTT

D gene: NA
J gene: TRBJ2-7
clone size: once
V gene: TRBV7-9
CDR3 protein: CASSLAGFDEQYF
CDR3 DNA: TGTGCCAGCAGCTTAGCGGGGTTCGACGAGCAGTACTTC

D gene: TRBD1
J gene: TRBJ2-7
clone size: NA
V gene: TRBV7-8
CDR3 protein: CASSLDRGYEQYF
CDR3 DNA: TGTGCCAGCAGCTTAGACAGGGGTTACGAGCAGTACTTC

D gene: NA
J gene: TRBJ1-5
clone size: NA
V gene: TRBV6-6
CDR3 protein: CASSYEVIQPQHF
CDR3 DNA: TGTGCCAGCAGTTACGAGGTTATCCAGCCCCAGCATTTT

D gene: TRBD1
J gene: TRBJ2-2
clone size: NA
V gene: TRBV2
CDR3 protein: CASSGTTGGNTGELFF
CDR3 DNA: TGTGCCAGCAGTGGGACGACAGGGGGTAACACCGGGGAGCTGTTTTTT

D gene: NA
J gene: TRBJ2-5
clone size: few
V gene: TRBV2
CDR3 protein: CASGWGRKETQYF
CDR3 DNA: TGTGCCAGCGGGTGGGGGAGAAAAGAGACCCAGTACTTC

D gene: NA
J gene: TRBJ2-7
clone size: NA
V gene: TRBV29-1
CDR3 protein: CSVGGPSNEQYF
CDR3 DNA: TGCAGCGTAGGGGGGCCAAGCAACGAGCAGTACTTC

D gene: TRBD2
J gene: TRBJ2-1
clone size: NA
V gene: TRBV18
CDR3 protein: CASSPLGLAGPNEQFF
CDR3 DNA: TGTGCCAGCTCACCCCTGGGGCTAGCGGGTCCAAATGAGCAGTTCTTC